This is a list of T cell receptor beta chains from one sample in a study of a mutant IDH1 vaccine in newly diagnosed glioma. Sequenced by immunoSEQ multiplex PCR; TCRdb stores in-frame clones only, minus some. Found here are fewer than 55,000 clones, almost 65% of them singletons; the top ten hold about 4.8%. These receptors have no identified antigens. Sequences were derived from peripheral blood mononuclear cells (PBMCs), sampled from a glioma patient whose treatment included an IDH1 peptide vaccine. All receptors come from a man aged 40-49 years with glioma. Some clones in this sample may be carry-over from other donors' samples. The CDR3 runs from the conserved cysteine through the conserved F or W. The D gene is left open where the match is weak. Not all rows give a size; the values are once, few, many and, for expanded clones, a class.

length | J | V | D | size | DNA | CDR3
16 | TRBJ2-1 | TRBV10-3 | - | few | TGTGCCATCAGTGAGTCGGGAGGACGAAACTACAATGAGCAGTTCTTC | CAISESGGRNYNEQFF
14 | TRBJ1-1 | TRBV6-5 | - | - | TGTGCCAGCAGTTACTCGAATATGAACACTGAAGCTTTCTTT | CASSYSNMNTEAFF
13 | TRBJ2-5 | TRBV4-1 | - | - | TGCGCCAGCAGCCAAGATCTTACCCCCCGCCAGTACTTC | CASSQDLTPRQYF
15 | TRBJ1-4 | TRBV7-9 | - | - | TGTGCCAGCAGCTTAGAAGGGGGGAATAATGAAAAACTGTTTTTT | CASSLEGGNNEKLFF
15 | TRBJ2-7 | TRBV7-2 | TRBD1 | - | TGTGCCAGCAGCTTAGAATTAGGGGGCCCCTACGAGCAGTACTTC | CASSLELGGPYEQYF
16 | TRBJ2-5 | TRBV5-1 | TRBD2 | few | TGCGCCAGCAGCTTGGGGACTAGCGGGAGGCAAGAGACCCAGTACTTC | CASSLGTSGRQETQYF
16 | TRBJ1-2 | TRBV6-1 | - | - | TGTGCCAGCAGTGAAGGGGTAAGGGCCTCTAACTATGGCTACACCTTC | CASSEGVRASNYGYTF
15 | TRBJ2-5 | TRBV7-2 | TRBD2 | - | TGTGCCAGCAGCCCCCAGCGGGGGCCGGGGGAGACCCAGTACTTC | CASSPQRGPGETQYF
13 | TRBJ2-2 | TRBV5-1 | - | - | TGCGCCAGCAGCTCGGACCCAACCGGGGAGCTGTTTTTT | CASSSDPTGELFF
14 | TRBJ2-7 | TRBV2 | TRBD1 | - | TGTGCCAGCCTTGGGACAGAAATCTCCTACGAGCAGTACTTC | CASLGTEISYEQYF
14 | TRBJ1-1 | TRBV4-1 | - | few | TGCGCCAGCAGCCAAAGCTGGACGAACACTGAAGCTTTCTTT | CASSQSWTNTEAFF
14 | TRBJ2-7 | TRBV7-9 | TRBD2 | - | TGTGCCAGCAGCCCGGCGGGGGGGCCCGGCGAGCAGTACTTC | CASSPAGGPGEQYF
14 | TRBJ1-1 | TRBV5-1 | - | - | TGCGCCAGCAGCTTTGTGACAGACAACACTGAAGCTTTCTTT | CASSFVTDNTEAFF
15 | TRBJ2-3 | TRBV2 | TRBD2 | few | TGTGCCAGCAGTGAAATAGCGGGGGGCACAGATACGCAGTATTTT | CASSEIAGGTDTQYF
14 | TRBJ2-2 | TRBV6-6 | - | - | TGTGCCAGCACATTCCAGGGCGGGACCGGGGAGCTGTTTTTT | CASTFQGGTGELFF
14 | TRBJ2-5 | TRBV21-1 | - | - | TGTGCCAGCAGCAAAGCTCGGACACAAGAGACCCAGTACTTC | CASSKARTQETQYF
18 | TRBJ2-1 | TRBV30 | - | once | TGTGCCTGGAGTGTACGTATGGGAACGGCTTCGGGAGACAATGAGCAGTTCTTC | CAWSVRMGTASGDNEQFF
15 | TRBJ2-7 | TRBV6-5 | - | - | TGTGCCAGCAAGGGGCTCCGGGACCCTCTACTGGTGCAGTACTTC | CASKGLRDPLLVQYF
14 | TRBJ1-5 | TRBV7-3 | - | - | TGTGCCAGCAGCTTAAAGGGCTTCGGTCAGCCCCAGCATTTT | CASSLKGFGQPQHF
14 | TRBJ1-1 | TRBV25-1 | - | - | TGTGCCAGCACCCTTGGGGGTCTGAACACTGAAGCTTTCTTT | CASTLGGLNTEAFF
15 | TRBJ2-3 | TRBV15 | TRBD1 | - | TGTGCCACCAGCAGCTTCAAAGGGGGACAGGCCAAGCAGTATTTT | CATSSFKGGQAKQYF
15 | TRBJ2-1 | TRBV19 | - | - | TGTGCCAGTAGTATAGACGCGGGGCACTACAATGAGCAGTTCTTC | CASSIDAGHYNEQFF
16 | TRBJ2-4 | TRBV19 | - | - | TGTGCCAGCTCAATCTCCGGGGTGCTAGCCAAAAACATTCAGTACTTC | CASSISGVLAKNIQYF
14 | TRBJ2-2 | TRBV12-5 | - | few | TGTGCTAGTGGTTTCGGGGGGAACACCGGGGAGCTGTTTTTT | CASGFGGNTGELFF
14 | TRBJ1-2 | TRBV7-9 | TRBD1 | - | TGTGCCAGCAGCCCTCAACAGGGGGTTTATGGCTACACCTTC | CASSPQQGVYGYTF
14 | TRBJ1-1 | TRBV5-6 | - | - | TGTGCCAGCAGCTTGGACAGTAAGGGGACTGAAGCTTTCTTT | CASSLDSKGTEAFF
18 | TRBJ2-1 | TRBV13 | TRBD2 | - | TGTGCCAGCAGCTTAGGGGTAGCGGGGGGATCTTGGTACAATGAGCAGTTCTTC | CASSLGVAGGSWYNEQFF
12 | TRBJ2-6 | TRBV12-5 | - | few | TGTGCTAGTGGGGCTGGGGCCAACGTCCTGACTTTC | CASGAGANVLTF
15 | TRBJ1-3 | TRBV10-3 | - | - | TGTGCCATCAGTGAGTCGACTTTAACAGGAAACACCATATATTTT | CAISESTLTGNTIYF
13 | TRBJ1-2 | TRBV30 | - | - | TGTGCCTGGAGTGTGAGGACGGAGTCTGGCTACACCTTC | CAWSVRTESGYTF
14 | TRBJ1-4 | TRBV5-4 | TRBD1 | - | TGTGCCAGCAGCCGCGGGACAGAAAATGAAAAACTGTTTTTT | CASSRGTENEKLFF
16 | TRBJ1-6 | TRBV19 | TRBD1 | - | TGTGCCAGTAGTATTAGGCGGGACAGGCACAATTCACCCCTCCACTTT | CASSIRRDRHNSPLHF
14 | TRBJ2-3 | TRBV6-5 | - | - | TGTGCCAGCAGTTACTCGGGAGGTACAGATACGCAGTATTTT | CASSYSGGTDTQYF
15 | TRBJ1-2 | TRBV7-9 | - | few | TGTGCCAGCAGCCCCAATAAGGCCCGGACCTATGGCTACACCTTC | CASSPNKARTYGYTF
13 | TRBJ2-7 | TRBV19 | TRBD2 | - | TGTGCCAGTAGTATAAGCGGGGGGGACGAGCAGTACTTC | CASSISGGDEQYF
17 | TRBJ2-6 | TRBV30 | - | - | TGTGCCTGGTTCCGGGGCAGGGCAAGCTCTGGGGCCAACGTCCTGACTTTC | CAWFRGRASSGANVLTF
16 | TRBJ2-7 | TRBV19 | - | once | TGTGCCAGTAGTATAGATCGGGACCAGGCTACCTACGAGCAGTACTTC | CASSIDRDQATYEQYF
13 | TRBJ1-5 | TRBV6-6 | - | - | TGTGCCAGCAGTTACAGTGCTGATCAGCCCCAGCATTTT | CASSYSADQPQHF
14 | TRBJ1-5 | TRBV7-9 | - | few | TGTGCCAGCAGCTTAGGGGAGGGAAATAGGCCCCAGCATTTT | CASSLGEGNRPQHF
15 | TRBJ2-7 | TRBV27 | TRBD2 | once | TGTGCCAGCAGTCTCGGGACTAGCGGGGGGTACGAGCAGTACTTC | CASSLGTSGGYEQYF
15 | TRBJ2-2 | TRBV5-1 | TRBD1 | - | TGCGCCAGCAGCTTGCAGGGGGTGTTCCCCGGGGAGCTGTTTTTT | CASSLQGVFPGELFF
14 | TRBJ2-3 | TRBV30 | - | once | TGTGCCTGGAGGCGGACGGATTTCACAGATACGCAGTATTTT | CAWRRTDFTDTQYF
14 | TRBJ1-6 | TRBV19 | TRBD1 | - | TGTGCCAGTAGTACCTCCAGACAGGGCTCACCCCTCCACTTT | CASSTSRQGSPLHF
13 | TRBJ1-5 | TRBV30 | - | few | TGTGCCTGGAGTGGGGATAGCAATCAGCCCCAGCATTTT | CAWSGDSNQPQHF
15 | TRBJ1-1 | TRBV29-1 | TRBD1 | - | TGCAGCGTGAGATCACAGGGGGCTGGGGGCACTGAAGCTTTCTTT | CSVRSQGAGGTEAFF
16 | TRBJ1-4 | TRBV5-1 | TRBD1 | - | TGCGCCAGCAGCTTGGGACGCGCAGGGGGAAAGGAAAAACTGTTTTTT | CASSLGRAGGKEKLFF
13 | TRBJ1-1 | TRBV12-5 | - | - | TGTGCTAGTGGTATCAGCCGGGACGGCCAAGCTTTCTTT | CASGISRDGQAFF